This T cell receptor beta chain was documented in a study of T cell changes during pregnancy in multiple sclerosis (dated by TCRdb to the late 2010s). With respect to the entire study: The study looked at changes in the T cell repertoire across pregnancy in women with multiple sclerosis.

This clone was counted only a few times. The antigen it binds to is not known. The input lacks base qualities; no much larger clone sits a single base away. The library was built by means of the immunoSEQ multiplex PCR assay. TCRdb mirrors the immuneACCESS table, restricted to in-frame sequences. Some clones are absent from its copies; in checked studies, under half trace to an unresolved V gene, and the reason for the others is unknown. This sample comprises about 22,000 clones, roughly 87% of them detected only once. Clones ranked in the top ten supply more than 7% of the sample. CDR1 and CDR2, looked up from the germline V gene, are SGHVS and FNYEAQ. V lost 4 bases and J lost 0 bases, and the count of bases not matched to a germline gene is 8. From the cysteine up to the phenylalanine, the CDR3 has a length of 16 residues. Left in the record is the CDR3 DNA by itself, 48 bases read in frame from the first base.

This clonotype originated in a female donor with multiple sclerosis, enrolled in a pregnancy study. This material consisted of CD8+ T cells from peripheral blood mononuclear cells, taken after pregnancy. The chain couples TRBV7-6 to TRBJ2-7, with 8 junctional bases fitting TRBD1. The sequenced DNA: TGTGCCAGCAGCTCGACTTACAGGGGGAGCTCCTACGAGCAGTACTTC. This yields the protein CASSSTYRGSSYEQYF.